This T cell receptor (beta chain) was retrieved from a study of shared clonotypes between healthy human individuals. Germline CDR1 is LNHDA and CDR2 is SQIVND (reference sequence). Trimming removed 2 bases from V and 2 bases from J; junction bases left unmatched: 1. The CDR3 has 15 residues. Produced via immunoSEQ multiplex PCR; TCRdb's table is partial and in-frame only. This table holds 1.5 million to 2.5 million clones, over 85% found once. The naive CD8 subset, CD45RO-negative cells positively selected for CCR7, excluded terminally differentiated effector memory CD45RA+ cells. The study drew all its donors from Caucasian adults living in Nashville, Tennessee.

This TCR was recovered from a man younger than 30 in good health. This sequence joins TRBV19 and TRBJ2-1; the match to TRBD2 covers 9 bases. The sequencing sample was made of naive CD8+ T cells sorted from blood. The CDR3 reads CASSISGGTYNEQFF. CDR3 nucleotides: TGTGCCAGTAGTATAAGCGGGGGGACCTACAATGAGCAGTTCTTC.